This T cell receptor (beta chain) stems from a study of shared clonotypes between healthy human individuals. Terminally differentiated effector memory CD45RA+ cells were excluded by CCR7 positive selection of CD45RO-negative cells. An approximately 210 ng quantity of DNA, some 30,000 T cell genomes, went into the sorted-subset replicate PCRs. As originally analysed: ImmunoSEQ supplied junction-only sequences lacking quality scores, so filtering was different. The method was immunoSEQ multiplex PCR; TCRdb's version includes in-frame clones alone and lacks a portion of them. V, J and clone size are taken as reported in that table, and D and trimming were inferred from the DNA itself. This sample yields 2 million to 2.5 million clones, of which about 95% are seen a single time; about 1.1% belongs to the top ten. V lost 5 bases to trimming and J lost 11 bases, with 15 bases between them. Germline loops: CDR1 MNHNS, CDR2 SASEGT. This CDR3 is 12 amino acids long.

J is TRBJ1-1 and V is TRBV6-1; D gene uncertain. This TCR was recovered from a man between 18 and 35 years old in good health. Sequencing was carried out using naive CD8+ T cells sorted from blood. The CDR3 reads CASSSVWVEAFF. DNA of the CDR3: TGTGCCAGCAGTTCGGTTTGGGTAGAGGCTTTCTTT.